The clone carrying this T cell receptor (beta chain) appeared a single time. Germline lookup yields CDR1 GTSNPN and CDR2 SVGIG (reference sequence). Losses at the gene ends were 4 bases for V and 1 base for J; bases not matched to a gene: 7. CDR3 length: 16 residues. The data were taken from a study of blood T cell repertoires in COVID-19. Study-level background: The origin of the acute and convalescent COVID-19 samples was the United States, Italy and Spain.

Sequencing used immunoSEQ multiplex PCR; TCRdb keeps in-frame clones, though not all of them. The sample has about 180,000 clones; approximately 83% are singletons. The origin of this receptor is a human donor with active or convalescent COVID-19. The donor label of this sample is uncertain. The sample comprised peripheral blood. The chain couples TRBV30 to TRBJ2-3, with 11 nucleotides matching TRBD2. The CDR3 bases are TGTGCCTGGACAAGCTTACTAGCGGGAGGCACAGATACGCAGTATTTT. Protein: CAWTSLLAGGTDTQYF.